A selection of T cell receptor beta chains follows, all from one sample in a study of T cell clonotyping in hematopoietic cell transplantation. Using immunoSEQ multiplex PCR, the repertoire was profiled, and TCRdb retains in-frame clones only, with some absent. The repertoire has roughly 46,000 clones, roughly 80% of them found once; the top ten carry roughly 5.5%. The material was peripheral blood mononuclear cells, obtained before stem cell transplant. The receptors shown here come from a man aged 55 to 69 with myelodysplastic syndrome. Some clones in this sample may be carry-over from other donors' samples. Each CDR3 is given with its conserved first and last residue. A D gene is named only where the DNA matches it firmly. For some rows the clone size is stated as once, few or many, or as a class when expanded; others skip it.

j_gene	abundance	d_gene	v_gene	CDR3aa	CDR3nt
TRBJ1-2	few	TRBD1	TRBV5-6	CASSQDRGLRGYTF	TGTGCCAGCAGCCAGGACAGGGGGCTGAGAGGCTACACCTTC
TRBJ1-1	-	-	TRBV30	CAWSTNMNTEAFF	TGTGCCTGGAGTACCAATATGAACACTGAAGCTTTCTTT
TRBJ1-6	-	-	TRBV30	CAWSPGLSYNSPLHF	TGTGCCTGGAGTCCAGGGTTGTCCTATAATTCACCCCTCCACTTT
TRBJ2-7	-	-	TRBV2	CASSELQDYEQYF	TGTGCCAGCAGTGAGTTGCAGGACTACGAGCAGTACTTC
TRBJ1-6	-	-	TRBV5-1	CASSFVSGTSSYNSPLHF	TGCGCCAGCAGCTTCGTCTCGGGGACAAGCTCCTATAATTCACCCCTCCACTTT
TRBJ1-6	-	-	TRBV5-1	CASSLAVGSDSPLHF	TGCGCCAGCAGCTTGGCCGTGGGAAGTGATTCACCCCTCCACTTT
TRBJ1-2	-	-	TRBV28	CASSLGGSNYGYTF	TGTGCCAGCAGTTTGGGAGGCTCTAACTATGGCTACACCTTC
TRBJ1-1	-	TRBD1	TRBV30	CAWSPGGGTEAFF	TGTGCCTGGAGTCCAGGGGGGGGCACTGAAGCTTTCTTT
TRBJ1-4	-	TRBD1	TRBV19	CATSGPTGINEKLFF	TGTGCCACCTCGGGGCCGACAGGGATTAATGAAAAACTGTTTTTT
TRBJ2-6	-	-	TRBV10-3	CAIRGLGGGANVLTF	TGTGCCATCAGGGGGCTGGGAGGTGGGGCCAACGTCCTGACTTTC
TRBJ2-5	-	-	TRBV7-2	CASSGRSQETQYF	TGTGCCAGCAGTGGACGAAGCCAAGAGACCCAGTACTTC
TRBJ2-3	-	-	TRBV7-9	CASSLGGRTTDTQYF	TGTGCCAGCAGCTTAGGGGGCAGAACTACAGATACGCAGTATTTT
TRBJ2-7	-	-	TRBV5-6	CASSRSSAYEQYF	TGTGCCAGCAGCCGGAGCTCGGCTTACGAGCAGTACTTC
TRBJ2-1	-	-	TRBV6-4	CASSQGRGNEQFF	TGTGCCAGCAGCCAGGGTCGGGGCAATGAGCAGTTCTTC
TRBJ1-2	-	-	TRBV28	CASSLSGYGYTF	TGTGCCAGCAGTTTATCCGGCTATGGCTACACCTTC
TRBJ1-2	-	-	TRBV29-1	CSVSNTALYGYTF	TGCAGCGTCTCAAACACGGCCTTATATGGCTACACCTTC
TRBJ2-3	once	TRBD1	TRBV2	CASSGQGGTDTQYF	TGTGCCAGCAGCGGACAGGGGGGGACAGATACGCAGTATTTT
TRBJ1-5	few	-	TRBV9	CASSAGPLGEPQHF	TGTGCCAGCAGCGCCGGGCCCCTGGGTGAGCCCCAGCATTTT
TRBJ1-1	-	-	TRBV5-1	CASSLAFGQNTEAFF	TGCGCCAGCAGCTTGGCCTTTGGACAGAACACTGAAGCTTTCTTT
TRBJ1-2	-	-	TRBV29-1	CSVDWPEPYGYTF	TGCAGCGTTGATTGGCCAGAGCCCTATGGCTACACCTTC
TRBJ2-1	-	-	TRBV7-8	CASSLRTNYNEQFF	TGTGCCAGCAGCCTCCGGACTAACTACAATGAGCAGTTCTTC
TRBJ2-7	-	TRBD1	TRBV10-3	CAISGTGEGEQYF	TGTGCCATCAGCGGGACAGGGGAGGGGGAGCAGTACTTC
TRBJ2-5	-	-	TRBV11-2	CASSFDGTDGETQYF	TGTGCCAGCAGCTTCGACGGGACGGACGGGGAGACCCAGTACTTC
TRBJ1-4	-	TRBD1	TRBV11-2	CASGGTGSITGEKLFF	TGTGCCAGCGGCGGGACAGGGTCAATCACCGGTGAAAAACTGTTTTTT
TRBJ1-5	-	-	TRBV6-6	CASSSQNQPQHF	TGTGCCAGCAGTTCCCAGAATCAGCCCCAGCATTTT
TRBJ1-6	-	-	TRBV6-5	CASTPRGGSSPLHF	TGTGCCAGCACCCCAAGAGGGGGTAGCTCACCCCTCCACTTT
TRBJ1-6	-	TRBD1	TRBV7-8	CASSFDRGNSPLHF	TGTGCCAGCAGCTTTGACAGGGGTAATTCACCCCTCCACTTT
TRBJ2-5	-	-	TRBV7-8	CASSLESLQETQYF	TGTGCCAGCAGCTTAGAGAGTTTACAAGAGACCCAGTACTTC
TRBJ1-2	-	-	TRBV2	CASIVDGGAYGYTF	TGTGCCAGCATAGTCGACGGAGGGGCCTATGGCTACACCTTC
TRBJ1-5	once	TRBD1	TRBV5-6	CASSLGPGTDQPQHF	TGTGCCAGCAGCTTGGGGCCGGGGACAGATCAGCCCCAGCATTTT
TRBJ2-7	few	-	TRBV7-2	CASSRGQTSSYEQYF	TGTGCCAGCAGCCGAGGACAGACCTCCTCCTACGAGCAGTACTTC
TRBJ2-7	-	-	TRBV6-5	CASSYGRADEQYF	TGTGCCAGCAGTTACGGCAGGGCGGACGAGCAGTACTTC
TRBJ2-5	-	-	TRBV7-8	CASSVEIQGPLMGETQYF	TGTGCCAGCAGCGTAGAAATACAGGGCCCCCTTATGGGGGAGACCCAGTACTTC
TRBJ1-6	-	-	TRBV7-3	CASSLSPTLHF	TGTGCCAGCAGCTTATCCCCCACCCTCCACTTT
TRBJ2-1	-	TRBD2	TRBV4-3	CASSRTRPSPTSGGYNEQFF	TGCGCCAGCAGCCGTACGAGACCAAGCCCCACTAGCGGGGGCTACAATGAGCAGTTCTTC
TRBJ2-7	-	-	TRBV4-1	CASSPGGGTTVGDEQYF	TGCGCCAGCAGCCCTGGGGGGGGGACAACCGTCGGGGACGAGCAGTACTTC
TRBJ2-5	-	-	TRBV4-3	CASSQKGDRQETQYF	TGCGCCAGCAGCCAGAAGGGAGACAGACAAGAGACCCAGTACTTC
TRBJ2-1	-	-	TRBV7-2	CASSLGLLGEQFF	TGTGCCAGCAGCTTAGGGCTACTTGGGGAGCAGTTCTTC
TRBJ1-1	-	-	TRBV30	CAWRAQLNTEAFF	TGTGCCTGGAGGGCCCAATTGAACACTGAAGCTTTCTTT
TRBJ2-3	-	-	TRBV5-4	CASNAGRDRLGTQYF	TGTGCCAGCAATGCTGGCAGGGACCGCCTGGGCACGCAGTATTTT
TRBJ1-5	-	-	TRBV19	CASQRERSQPQHF	TGTGCCAGTCAGAGAGAACGTAGTCAGCCCCAGCATTTT
TRBJ1-1	-	-	TRBV19	CASSINPRGGVGAFF	TGTGCCAGTAGTATAAATCCCCGGGGCGGCGTTGGGGCTTTCTTT
TRBJ2-7	-	TRBD1	TRBV7-6	CASSFSGTGANEQYF	TGTGCCAGCAGCTTTAGTGGGACAGGGGCGAACGAGCAGTACTTC
TRBJ2-5	-	TRBD2	TRBV5-8	CASSLRLAGHGGETQYF	TGTGCCAGCAGCTTGAGGCTAGCGGGACATGGGGGAGAGACCCAGTACTTC
TRBJ1-4	-	-	TRBV29-1	CSVGYDVGEKLFF	TGCAGCGTTGGTTATGACGTAGGAGAAAAACTGTTTTTT
TRBJ1-5	-	-	TRBV7-8	CASSLAGEGQPQHF	TGTGCCAGCAGCTTAGCGGGAGAGGGACAGCCCCAGCATTTT
TRBJ1-1	once	-	TRBV29-1	CSVKGRVDTEAFF	TGCAGCGTGAAAGGGAGGGTTGACACTGAAGCTTTCTTT
TRBJ2-5	-	TRBD1	TRBV5-1	CASSLAGTGGRETQYF	TGCGCCAGCAGCTTGGCCGGGACAGGGGGCAGGGAGACCCAGTACTTC
TRBJ1-1	-	-	TRBV7-2	CASSSRDMNTEAFF	TGTGCCAGCAGCTCCAGGGACATGAACACTGAAGCTTTCTTT
TRBJ1-3	-	-	TRBV5-6	CASSSYRTGFSGNTIYF	TGTGCCAGCAGCTCGTACCGAACAGGTTTCTCTGGAAACACCATATATTTT
TRBJ1-2	-	-	TRBV19	CASRSRGQGLYGYTF	TGTGCCAGTAGGAGCCGTGGTCAGGGGTTGTATGGCTACACCTTC
TRBJ2-1	-	-	TRBV7-7	CASSFTAVGYNEQFF	TGTGCTAGCAGCTTCACGGCGGTAGGATACAATGAGCAGTTCTTC
TRBJ1-2	-	TRBD1	TRBV5-6	CASSLPTGPRYGYTF	TGTGCCAGCAGCTTACCGACAGGGCCTAGGTATGGCTACACCTTC
TRBJ1-1	-	-	TRBV14	CASSQDFEPRRTEAFF	TGTGCCAGCAGCCAAGATTTCGAGCCCCGGCGCACTGAAGCTTTCTTT
TRBJ1-6	-	-	TRBV7-9	CASSSEFSPLHF	TGTGCCAGCAGCTCTGAATTTTCACCCCTCCACTTT
TRBJ1-2	once	-	TRBV5-6	CASSLGDIWGNYGYTF	TGTGCCAGCAGCTTAGGGGACATCTGGGGTAACTATGGCTACACCTTC
TRBJ1-4	once	-	TRBV7-8	CASSRMGEKLFF	TGTGCCAGCAGTCGGATGGGTGAAAAACTGTTTTTT
TRBJ1-2	-	TRBD1	TRBV5-4	CASSLGQGGYGYTF	TGTGCCAGCAGCCTAGGACAGGGTGGCTATGGCTACACCTTC
TRBJ2-7	-	-	TRBV6-6	CASSYSRGGVYEPYF	TGTGCCAGCAGTTACTCGAGAGGGGGGGTCTACGAGCCGTACTTC